This T cell receptor (beta chain) was recovered during a study of Ad26.COV2.S vaccination and SARS-CoV-2 variants. Treatment: about 20 received Ad26.COV2.S at low or high dose, single or two shots; several received placebo; per-sample allocation not given. Repertoires come from day 63 after the first vaccine or placebo injection. Per the germline V gene, CDR1 is SGHTA and CDR2 is FQGNSA. With 2 bases removed from V and 4 bases from J, the gap between germline ends came to 6 bases. There are 14 residues in the CDR3. Profiling relied on immunoSEQ multiplex PCR, and the TCRdb table lists in-frame clones only, not all of them. The sample has roughly 400,000 clones; around 90% are singletons.

This specimen was peripheral blood, taken in a trial of Ad26.COV2.S vaccine versus placebo. The V and J genes are TRBV7-2 and TRBJ1-6; no firm D call. The receptor comes from a person aged 18-60 years who received the Ad26.COV2.S COVID-19 vaccine or a placebo. CDR3 protein: CASSLKRYNSPLHF. The DNA of the CDR3 is TGTGCCAGCAGCTTAAAGCGGTATAATTCACCCCTCCACTTT.